This TCR beta chain was retrieved from a study of regulatory T cells in long-lasting Graves disease (dated by TCRdb to the early 2020s). A note on the overall study: Patients with newly diagnosed Graves' disease had been on antithyroid drugs for under 3 months. The study took place in China and was registered as a clinical trial. Patients with persistent Graves' disease were compared with patients with newly diagnosed Graves' disease using TCR sequencing and RNA sequencing of peripheral blood. A total of some 33 samples were covered by TCR sequencing, comprising some 13 persistent and around 20 newly diagnosed Graves' disease patients. Here is what the overall study found, with its caveats: TRBV28, TRBJ1-2 and TRBJ2-5 were preferentially used in persistent disease, while TRBV20-1 and TRBJ2-1 were favored in newly diagnosed disease. Because the primary lesion, thyroid tissue, could not be accessed, the study looked at peripheral blood alone. Only the TCR beta chain was sequenced and analyzed. More public clonotypes were shared among persistent patients (around 2,600) than among newly diagnosed patients (approximately 930). Persistent Graves' disease patients showed lower TCR Shannon entropy and fewer highly expanded clones than newly diagnosed patients, suggesting clonal expansion. The small sample size was acknowledged by the authors as a limitation that may reduce accuracy.

Library preparation employed multiplex PCR. TCRdb names Illumina HiSeq 4000 as the instrument used. iRepertoire HTBI primers and Arm-PCR amplification of CDR3 regions were used to construct TCR beta libraries. Before sequencing, the PCR products went through gel purification. The authors' analysis ran thus. Gene usage analysis of CDR3 amino acid clonotypes relied on the approximately 68 TRBV and 14 TRBJ segments identified across samples. COPE and FqMerger were used to merge filtered high-quality paired reads into contigs. BLAST was used to align contigs to IMGT TRBV, TRBD and TRBJ reference genes, and CDR3 was defined according to IMGT. Any clonotype with a frequency above 0.1% was classified as a highly expanded clone. Repertoire diversity was measured by Shannon entropy, and V-J evenness by the Gini coefficient. A clonotype was considered public if more than one individual shared it. TCRdb's own reprocessing of the public reads used fastp at Q25 and MiXCR and kept productive beta chains. Records with the same CDR3 protein are collapsed into one entry carrying the most frequent genes and DNA. The authors' filters were not applied to this entry. Here the sample has about 350,000 distinct CDR3 sequences; 16% occur a single time. Jointly, the top ten make up 25% to 30% of the sample.

V is shortened by 4 bases, J by 9 bases, and the region joining them spans 16 bases. From cysteine to phenylalanine, the CDR3 is 14 amino acids long. Of all the DNA, just the CDR3 is kept, 42 bases in frame from base 1. Sequences LGHDT (CDR1) and YNNKEL (CDR2) are obtained from the germline V gene (reference sequence). Reading the label with the study, this specimen's time point is: newly diagnosed GD, antithyroid drugs for less than 3 months. For both TCR sequencing and RNA sequencing, RNA was extracted from PBMCs using TRIzol. The diagnosis of Graves' disease was made according to American Thyroid Association guidelines. Patients were recruited from an endocrinology department in Xi'an, China. Each patient gave roughly 10 milliliters of peripheral blood, collected in an EDTA anticoagulant tube. Ficoll Paque Plus density gradient separation was used to isolate PBMCs, and no additional T cell sorting was done. An Agilent 2100 Bioanalyzer and agarose gel were used to assess RNA quality, and a NanoDrop 2000 was used to measure RNA concentration.

On this clonotype itself: What this receptor recognizes is not known. No base quality values were provided; no much bigger clone lies one nucleotide off.

These data were also reused for a study on T cells in Graves' hyperthyroidism and ophthalmopathy. The second paper states: Graves' hyperthyroidism was defined as stable when no progression to ophthalmopathy occurred over 18 months of follow-up. Hyperthyroidism patients were newly diagnosed, had a disease duration of under 2 months, and were aged 18 to 65 years. Patients with uncontrolled infections, other autoimmune diseases, pregnancy or lactation were excluded. Diagnoses were established on the basis of clinical symptoms, serum thyroxine and TRAb, thyroid ultrasound, and orbital computed tomography. A first-round RT-PCR of the TCR CDR3 used the HTBI primer set with the Qiagen OneStep RT-PCR kit. Most expanded thyroid clonotypes (frequency above 0.001) were also detected in blood, suggesting blood repertoires may reflect thyroid immune responses. In cross-validation, a model built on a 13 V-J signature told ophthalmopathy apart from stable hyperthyroidism with 85% to 90% sensitivity and about 81% specificity, and in testing the same model reached 80%/75%. In validation, progression to ophthalmopathy was predicted by the model with approximately 67% sensitivity and approximately 78% specificity, a median of around 5.9 months before onset. To identify distinguishing TCR V-J signatures, a discovery cohort of some 100 patients was used, comprising 43 with Graves' ophthalmopathy and approximately 57 with stable Graves' hyperthyroidism. Whether ophthalmopathy could be predicted prospectively was tested in an independent validation cohort made up of 18 to 20 hyperthyroidism patients plus 17 patients who later progressed to ophthalmopathy. The 90 or so discovery patients were randomly split 7:3 into training and test sets. In addition, the study compared T-cell repertoires in thyroid tissue and in blood from five to seven Graves' hyperthyroidism patients. Following sampling, methimazole starting at 30 mg daily was given to hyperthyroidism patients, and high-dose intravenous methylprednisolone was given to ophthalmopathy patients. Libraries were constructed in a second round of multiplex PCR, after which size selection and purification were carried out. Sequencing of the libraries was done on an Illumina HiSeq2000 using paired-end 100 bp reads. SOAPnuke was used to process the raw data, with reads discarded if the reads contained adapters or uncalled bases, had a mean Phred below 15, or lacked an exact constant-primer or identifier match. High-quality paired reads were merged using COPE v1.2.5, and each unique nucleotide sequence was defined as a clonotype. MiTCR v1.1 was used to align the clonotypes against IMGT TRBV, TRBD and TRBJ reference segments. Analysis was restricted to V-J combinations with a frequency above 0.0001, which covered just over 98% of repertoires. The TCS score was defined as F50 (clonal expansion) divided by E x V (chaos), with BLOSUM62-based TCRdist calculated between CDR3 peptides within each V-J. Welch's t-statistics and random forest reduced around 520 V-J features to 13, which were used in a naive Bayes classifier (R e1071). No statistical method was used to set the sample size in advance, and investigators knew the group allocation. The paper describes TCR Vbeta CDR3 sequencing of 135 peripheral blood samples, made up of some 40 ophthalmopathy patients, 70 to 75 hyperthyroidism patients and roughly 17 progressor patients.

The chain couples TRBV3-1 to TRBJ1-3, and perhaps TRBD1 as D gene, on 6 matching bases. Material: peripheral blood mononuclear cells (PBMCs), obtained at new diagnosis, from a patient treated with antithyroid drugs. The clonotype comes from a man in his forties with Graves disease. Donor details come from another sample of the same person, matched by shared clones. Here the CDR3 is given as CASSPDRRGGTIYF. The bases read TGTGCCAGCAGCCCTGACAGGCGGGGAGGCACCATATATTTT.